Sequencing of this T cell receptor (beta chain) was carried out in a study of blood T cell repertoires in COVID-19. At the level of the study: Specimens from acute and convalescent COVID-19 originated in the United States, Italy and Spain. The analysed material was cDNA or gDNA that came from T cells, B-cell-depleted T cells, or PBMCs.

Per the original data handling: Using reference gene primer amplification, nucleated cell counts were estimated. Clones were sequenced by immunoSEQ multiplex PCR, and TCRdb holds only the in-frame ones, with some missing. The V and J calls and clone size are taken from that table; D and trimming were inferred from the DNA. The data show around 70,000 clones, almost 85% seen once. The ends were cut back, 7 bases at V and 0 bases at J, with 12 bases in the middle. This CDR3 has 14 amino acids. Looked up from germline, CDR1 is MDHEN and CDR2 is SYDVKM. The chain joins TRBV28 to TRBJ1-1; TRBD1 might be the D (6 bases). The sequence was obtained from a man aged 65 to 85 with acute or convalescent COVID-19. Specimen: peripheral blood. CDR3 bases: TGTGCCAGCAAACAGGGCCTTATGAACACTGAAGCTTTCTTT. Protein sequence: CASKQGLMNTEAFF. The variable domain in full, with the rest retrieved from reference TRBV28 and TRBJ1-1, is DVKVTQSSRYLVKRTGEKVFLECVQDMDHENMFWYRQDPGLGLRLIYFSYDVKMKEKGDIPEGYSVSREKKERFSLILESASTNQTSMYLCASKQGLMNTEAFFGQGTRLTVV.